This is a list of T cell receptor beta chains from one sample in a study of spatial heterogeneity in lung cancer. In TCRdb, the 5' RACE reads were re-called with MiXCR into one record per CDR3 protein. The sample lists some 87,000 distinct CDR3 sequences; around 10% were seen once. This specimen was PBMCs, taken at surgery. The receptors stem from a male donor with early-stage non-small cell lung cancer. Both conserved end residues are part of each CDR3. Only part of the rows carry a size: once, few, many, or a class if the clone is expanded.

len: 13
v_gene: TRBV6-1
abundance: many
j_gene: TRBJ2-1
CDR3aa: CASRTASYNEQFF

len: 14
v_gene: TRBV11-3
abundance: NA
j_gene: TRBJ1-1
CDR3aa: CASSPGAMNTEAFF

len: 15
v_gene: TRBV6-5
abundance: few
j_gene: TRBJ1-2
CDR3aa: CASSLLGGQGVENTF

len: 16
v_gene: TRBV5-6
abundance: few
j_gene: TRBJ1-6
CDR3aa: CASSEGTGAYNSPLHF

len: 17
v_gene: TRBV4-3
abundance: many
j_gene: TRBJ2-5
CDR3aa: CASSQDGRQGPSGTQYF

len: 13
v_gene: TRBV11-3
abundance: many
j_gene: TRBJ2-4
CDR3aa: CASSVGPGKIQYF

len: 16
v_gene: TRBV12-3/TRBV12-4
abundance: NA
j_gene: TRBJ2-3
CDR3aa: CASSRASGVITDTQYF

len: 14
v_gene: TRBV29-1
abundance: few
j_gene: TRBJ1-1
CDR3aa: CSVRDTGSDTEAFF

len: 13
v_gene: TRBV5-1
abundance: many
j_gene: TRBJ1-1
CDR3aa: CASSLDWGTEAFF

len: 14
v_gene: TRBV7-3
abundance: once
j_gene: TRBJ2-1
CDR3aa: CASKDPSSYNEQFF

len: 13
v_gene: TRBV6-5
abundance: many
j_gene: TRBJ2-1
CDR3aa: CASTRGPANEQFF

len: 13
v_gene: TRBV28
abundance: NA
j_gene: TRBJ2-7
CDR3aa: CASFDRGAHEQYF